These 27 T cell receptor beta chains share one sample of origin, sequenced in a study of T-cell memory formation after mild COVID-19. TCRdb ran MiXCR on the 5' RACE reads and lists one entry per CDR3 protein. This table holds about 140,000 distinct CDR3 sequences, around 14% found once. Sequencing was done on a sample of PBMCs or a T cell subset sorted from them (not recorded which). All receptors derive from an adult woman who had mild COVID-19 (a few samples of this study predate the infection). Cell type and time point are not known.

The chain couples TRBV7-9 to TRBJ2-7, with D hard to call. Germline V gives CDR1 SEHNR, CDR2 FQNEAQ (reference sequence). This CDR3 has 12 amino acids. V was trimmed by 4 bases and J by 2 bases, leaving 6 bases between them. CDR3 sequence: CASSSHTYEQYF. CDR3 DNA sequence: TGTGCCAGCAGCTCACATACCTACGAGCAGTACTTC.

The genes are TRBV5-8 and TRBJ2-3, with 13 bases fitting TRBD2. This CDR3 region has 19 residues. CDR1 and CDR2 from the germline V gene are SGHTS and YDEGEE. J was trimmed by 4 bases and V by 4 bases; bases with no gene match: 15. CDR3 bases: TGTGCCAGCAGCAAGACCGGGACTAGCGGGACTCGGCGGGCAGATACGCAGTATTTT. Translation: CASSKTGTSGTRRADTQYF.

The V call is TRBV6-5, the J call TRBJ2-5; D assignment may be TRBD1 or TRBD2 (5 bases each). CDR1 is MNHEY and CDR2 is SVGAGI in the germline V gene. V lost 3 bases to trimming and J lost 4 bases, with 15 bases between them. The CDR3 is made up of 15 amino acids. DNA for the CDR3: TGTGCCAGCAGTTATTTCCCGGGGCAAGCAGAGACCCAGTACTTC. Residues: CASSYFPGQAETQYF.

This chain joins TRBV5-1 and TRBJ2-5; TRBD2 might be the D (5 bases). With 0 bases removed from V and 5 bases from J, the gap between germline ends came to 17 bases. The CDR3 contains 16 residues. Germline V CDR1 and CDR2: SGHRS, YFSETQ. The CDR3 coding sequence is TGCGCCAGCAGCTTGGCGCCAGTTGGGGAGCTCGAGACCCAGTACTTC. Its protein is CASSLAPVGELETQYF.

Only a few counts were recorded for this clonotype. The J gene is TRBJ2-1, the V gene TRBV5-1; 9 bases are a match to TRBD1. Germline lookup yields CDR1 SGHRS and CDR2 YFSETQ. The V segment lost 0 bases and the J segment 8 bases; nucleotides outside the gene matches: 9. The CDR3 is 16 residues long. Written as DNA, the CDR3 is TGCGCCAGCAGCTTGGGGAATCCGGGACAGGGTTATGAGCAGTTCTTC. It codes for CASSLGNPGQGYEQFF.

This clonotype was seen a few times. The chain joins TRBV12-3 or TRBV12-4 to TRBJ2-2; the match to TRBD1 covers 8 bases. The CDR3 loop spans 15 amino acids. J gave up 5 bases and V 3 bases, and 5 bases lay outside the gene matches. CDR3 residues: CASSFHQGATGELFF. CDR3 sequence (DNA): TGTGCCAGCAGTTTCCACCAGGGGGCGACCGGGGAGCTGTTTTTT.

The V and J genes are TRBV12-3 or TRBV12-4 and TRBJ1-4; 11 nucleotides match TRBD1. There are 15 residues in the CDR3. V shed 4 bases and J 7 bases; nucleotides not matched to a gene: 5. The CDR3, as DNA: TGTGCCAGCAGTTCAAGGGACAGGGGGGGTGAAAAACTGTTTTTT. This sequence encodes CASSSRDRGGEKLFF.

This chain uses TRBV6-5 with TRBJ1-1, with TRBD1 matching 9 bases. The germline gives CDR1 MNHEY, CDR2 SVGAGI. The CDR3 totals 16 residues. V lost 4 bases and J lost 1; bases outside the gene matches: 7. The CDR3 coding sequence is TGTGCCAGCAGTTCAATACAGGGGGCGCAGAACACTGAAGCTTTCTTT. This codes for CASSSIQGAQNTEAFF.

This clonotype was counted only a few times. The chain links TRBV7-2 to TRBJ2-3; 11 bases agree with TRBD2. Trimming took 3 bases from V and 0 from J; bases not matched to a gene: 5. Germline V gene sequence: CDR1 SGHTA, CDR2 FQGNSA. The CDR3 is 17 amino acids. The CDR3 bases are TGTGCCAGCAGCTTCGTAGCGGGAGGGTACAGCACAGATACGCAGTATTTT. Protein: CASSFVAGGYSTDTQYF.

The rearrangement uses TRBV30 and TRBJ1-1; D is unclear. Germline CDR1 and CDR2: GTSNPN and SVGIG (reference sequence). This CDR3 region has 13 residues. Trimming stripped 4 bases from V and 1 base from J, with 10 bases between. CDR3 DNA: TGTGCCTGGACTTTGACCCCGAACACTGAAGCTTTCTTT. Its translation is CAWTLTPNTEAFF.

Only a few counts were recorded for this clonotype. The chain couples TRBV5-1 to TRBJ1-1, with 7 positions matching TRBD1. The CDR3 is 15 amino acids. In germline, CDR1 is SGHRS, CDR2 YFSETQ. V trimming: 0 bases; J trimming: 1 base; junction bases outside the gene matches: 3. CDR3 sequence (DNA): TGCGCCAGCAGCTTGGAAGGGGGCACGAACACTGAAGCTTTCTTT. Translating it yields CASSLEGGTNTEAFF.

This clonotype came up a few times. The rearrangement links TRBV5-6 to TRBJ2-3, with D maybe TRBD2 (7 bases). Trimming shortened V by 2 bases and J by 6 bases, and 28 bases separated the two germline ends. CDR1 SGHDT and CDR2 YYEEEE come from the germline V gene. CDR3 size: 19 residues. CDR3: CASSFSAGGAGAPGDTQYF. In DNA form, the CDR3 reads TGTGCCAGCAGCTTTTCCGCTGGCGGGGCGGGGGCGCCCGGGGATACGCAGTATTTT.

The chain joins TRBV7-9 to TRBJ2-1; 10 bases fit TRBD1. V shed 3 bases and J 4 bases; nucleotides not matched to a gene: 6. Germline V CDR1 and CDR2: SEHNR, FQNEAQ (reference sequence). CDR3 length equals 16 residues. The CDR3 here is CASSLTGGELYNEQFF. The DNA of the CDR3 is TGTGCCAGCAGCTTGACAGGGGGCGAATTATACAATGAGCAGTTCTTC.

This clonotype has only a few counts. CDR3 sequence reads: CSVETFPTYEQYF. For the CDR3, the DNA is TGCAGCGTTGAAACATTCCCTACCTACGAGCAGTACTTC. The chain couples TRBV29-1 to TRBJ2-7, with no clear D. This CDR3 comprises 13 residues. Germline values: CDR1 SQVTM, CDR2 ANQGSEA. Trimming removed 2 bases at V and 2 bases at J, with 10 bases between.

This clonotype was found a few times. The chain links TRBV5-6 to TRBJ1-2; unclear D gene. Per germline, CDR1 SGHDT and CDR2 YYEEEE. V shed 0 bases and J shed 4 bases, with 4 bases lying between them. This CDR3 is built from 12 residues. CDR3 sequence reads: CASSLGTYGYTF. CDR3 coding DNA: TGTGCCAGCAGCTTGGGGACCTATGGCTACACCTTC. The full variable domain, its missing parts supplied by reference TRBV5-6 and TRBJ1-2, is DAGVTQSPTHLIKTRGQQVTLRCSPKSGHDTVSWYQQALGQGPQFIFQYYEEEERQRGNFPDRFSGHQFPNYSSELNVNALLLGDSALYLCASSLGTYGYTFGSGTRLTVV.

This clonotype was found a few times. The CDR3 coding sequence is TGCAGCGTTGAAGGTGGGGATAACTATGGCTACACCTTC. This sequence encodes CSVEGGDNYGYTF. This chain joins TRBV29-1 and TRBJ1-2; unclear D gene. CDR3 length: 13 residues. Germline assignment: CDR1 SQVTM and CDR2 ANQGSEA. The ends were cut back, 1 base at V and 1 base at J, with 7 bases in the middle.

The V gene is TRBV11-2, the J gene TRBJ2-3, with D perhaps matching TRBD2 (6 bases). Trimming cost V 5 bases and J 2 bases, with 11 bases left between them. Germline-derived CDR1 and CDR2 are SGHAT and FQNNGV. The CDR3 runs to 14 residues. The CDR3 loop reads CASSRAGPTDTQYF. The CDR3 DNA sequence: TGTGCCAGCAGCCGGGCGGGACCCACAGATACGCAGTATTTT.

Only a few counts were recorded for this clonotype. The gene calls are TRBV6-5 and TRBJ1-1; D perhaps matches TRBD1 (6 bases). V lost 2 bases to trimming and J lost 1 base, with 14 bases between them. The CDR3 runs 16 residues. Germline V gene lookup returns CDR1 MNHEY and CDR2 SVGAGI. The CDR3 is CASSYSGGRRNTEAFF. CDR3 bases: TGTGCCAGCAGTTACAGCGGGGGGCGGAGGAACACTGAAGCTTTCTTT.

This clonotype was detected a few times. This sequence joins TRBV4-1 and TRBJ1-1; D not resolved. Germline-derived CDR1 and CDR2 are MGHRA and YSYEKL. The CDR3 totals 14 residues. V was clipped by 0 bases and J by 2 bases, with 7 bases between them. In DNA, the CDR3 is TGCGCCAGCAGCCAAGATGCGGTTAACACTGAAGCTTTCTTT. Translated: CASSQDAVNTEAFF.

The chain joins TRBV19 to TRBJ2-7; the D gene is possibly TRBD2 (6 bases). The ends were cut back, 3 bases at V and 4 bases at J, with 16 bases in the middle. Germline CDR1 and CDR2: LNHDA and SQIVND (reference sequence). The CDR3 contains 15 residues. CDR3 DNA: TGTGCCAGTAGTATTCGACTAGGTAGTCCTTACGAGCAGTACTTC. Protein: CASSIRLGSPYEQYF.

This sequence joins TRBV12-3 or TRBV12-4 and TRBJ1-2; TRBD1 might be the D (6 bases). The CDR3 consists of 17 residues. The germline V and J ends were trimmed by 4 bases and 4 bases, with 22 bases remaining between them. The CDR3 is CASSSADRASLLYGYTF. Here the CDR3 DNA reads TGTGCCAGCAGTTCCGCGGACAGAGCTTCCCTTCTCTATGGCTACACCTTC.

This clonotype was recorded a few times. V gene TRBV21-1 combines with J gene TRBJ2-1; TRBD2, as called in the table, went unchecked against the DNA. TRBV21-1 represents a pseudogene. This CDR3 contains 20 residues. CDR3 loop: CASSKVWTSGRAEYHNEQFF. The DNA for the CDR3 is TGTGCCAGCAGCAAAGTGTGGACTAGCGGGAGGGCTGAATATCACAATGAGCAGTTCTTC.

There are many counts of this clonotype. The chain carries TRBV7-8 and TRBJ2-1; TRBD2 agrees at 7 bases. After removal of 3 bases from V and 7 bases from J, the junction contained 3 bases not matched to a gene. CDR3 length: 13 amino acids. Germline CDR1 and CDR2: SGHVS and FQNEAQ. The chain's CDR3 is CASSFGTTNEQFF. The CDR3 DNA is TGTGCCAGCAGCTTTGGGACTACAAATGAGCAGTTCTTC.

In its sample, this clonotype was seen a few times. The chain's CDR3 is CASSFLANSYNEQFF. DNA for the CDR3: TGTGCCAGCAGTTTCCTAGCGAACTCCTACAATGAGCAGTTCTTC. V usage is TRBV27 and J usage is TRBJ2-1, with TRBD2 as a possible D gene (6 bases). V was shortened by 3 bases and J by 0 bases, with 9 bases between the two germline ends. CDR1 is MNHEY and CDR2 is SMNVEV in the germline V gene (reference sequence). The CDR3 runs to 15 residues.

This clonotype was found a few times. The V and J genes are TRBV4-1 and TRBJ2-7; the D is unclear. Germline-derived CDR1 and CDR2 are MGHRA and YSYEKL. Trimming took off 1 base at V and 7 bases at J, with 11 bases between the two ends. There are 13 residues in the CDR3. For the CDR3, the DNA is TGCGCCAGCAGCCAAGGGGTTTTGGGGGAGCAGTACTTC. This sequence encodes CASSQGVLGEQYF.

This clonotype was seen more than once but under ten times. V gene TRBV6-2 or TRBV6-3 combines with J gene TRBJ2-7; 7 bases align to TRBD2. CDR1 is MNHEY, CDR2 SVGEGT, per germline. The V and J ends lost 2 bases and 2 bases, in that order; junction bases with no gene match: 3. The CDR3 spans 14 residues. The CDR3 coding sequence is TGTGCCAGCAGTTACGGGAGGGCAACCTACGAGCAGTACTTC. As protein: CASSYGRATYEQYF.

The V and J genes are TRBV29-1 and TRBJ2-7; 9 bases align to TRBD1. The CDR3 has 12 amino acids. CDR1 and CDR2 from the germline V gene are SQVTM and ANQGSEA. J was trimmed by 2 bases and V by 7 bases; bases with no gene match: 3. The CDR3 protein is CSAGTGTYEQYF. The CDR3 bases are TGCAGCGCAGGGACAGGGACCTACGAGCAGTACTTC.